Presented here are 3 T cell receptor beta chains from one specimen sequenced in a study of blood T cell repertoires in COVID-19. Assay: immunoSEQ multiplex PCR; the TCRdb copy retains only in-frame clones and omits some. The sample records around 220,000 clones, approximately 78% being singletons. The sample comprised peripheral blood. The origin of the receptors is an elderly woman with acute or convalescent COVID-19.

The chain couples TRBV7-2 to TRBJ1-4; 10 positions match TRBD1. Looked up from germline, CDR1 is SGHTA and CDR2 is FQGNSA. CDR3 length equals 18 residues. The V gene end was trimmed by 5 bases and the J gene end by 3 bases; junction bases not matched to a gene: 12. This CDR3 reads CASSGPGQGLRANEKLFF. In DNA form, the CDR3 reads TGTGCCAGCAGCGGTCCGGGACAGGGGCTGAGGGCTAATGAAAAACTGTTTTTT.

V is TRBV28 and J is TRBJ2-7, with 7 bases that match TRBD1. The CDR3 has 15 amino acids. Looked up from germline, CDR1 is MDHEN and CDR2 is SYDVKM. V lost 2 bases and J lost 6; bases outside the gene matches: 10. The DNA for the CDR3 is TGTGCCAGCAGTTTACCAACAGGGGATCGGGGCGAGCAGTACTTC. Amino acids: CASSLPTGDRGEQYF. The full variable domain, with the rest looked up from reference TRBV28 and TRBJ2-7, is DVKVTQSSRYLVKRTGEKVFLECVQDMDHENMFWYRQDPGLGLRLIYFSYDVKMKEKGDIPEGYSVSREKKERFSLILESASTNQTSMYLCASSLPTGDRGEQYFGPGTRLTVT.

The genes are TRBV5-1 and TRBJ2-3, with D perhaps matching TRBD1 (7 bases). Trimming took off 2 bases at V and 3 bases at J, with 13 bases between the two ends. From germline, CDR1 is SGHRS and CDR2 YFSETQ. There are 15 residues in the CDR3. CDR3 residues: CASSFRQGGTDTQYF. The CDR3 bases are TGCGCCAGCAGCTTTCGACAGGGAGGAACAGATACGCAGTATTTT.